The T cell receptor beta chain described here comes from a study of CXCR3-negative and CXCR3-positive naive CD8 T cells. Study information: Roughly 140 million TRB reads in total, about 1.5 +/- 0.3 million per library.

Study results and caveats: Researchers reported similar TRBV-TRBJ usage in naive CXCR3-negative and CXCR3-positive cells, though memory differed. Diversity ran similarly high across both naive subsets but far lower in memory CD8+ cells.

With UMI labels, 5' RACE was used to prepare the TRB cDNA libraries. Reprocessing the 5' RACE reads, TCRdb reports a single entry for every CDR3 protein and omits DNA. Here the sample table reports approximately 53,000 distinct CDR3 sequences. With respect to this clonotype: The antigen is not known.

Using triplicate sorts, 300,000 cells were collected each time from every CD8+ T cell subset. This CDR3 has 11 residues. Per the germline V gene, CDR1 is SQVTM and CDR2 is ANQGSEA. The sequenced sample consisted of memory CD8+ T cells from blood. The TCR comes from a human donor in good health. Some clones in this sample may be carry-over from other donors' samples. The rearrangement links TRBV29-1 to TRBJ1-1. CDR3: CSVQTNTEAFF.